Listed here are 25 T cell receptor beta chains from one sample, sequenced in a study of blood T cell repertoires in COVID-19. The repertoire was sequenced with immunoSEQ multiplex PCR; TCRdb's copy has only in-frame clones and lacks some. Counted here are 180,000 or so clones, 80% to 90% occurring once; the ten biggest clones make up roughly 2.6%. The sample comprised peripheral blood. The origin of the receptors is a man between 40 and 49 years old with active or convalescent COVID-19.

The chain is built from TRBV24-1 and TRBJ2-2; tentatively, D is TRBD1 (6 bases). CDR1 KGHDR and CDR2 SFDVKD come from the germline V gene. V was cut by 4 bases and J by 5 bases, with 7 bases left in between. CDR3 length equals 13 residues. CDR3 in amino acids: CATSDTGTGELFF. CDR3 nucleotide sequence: TGTGCCACCAGTGACACAGGGACCGGGGAGCTGTTTTTT.

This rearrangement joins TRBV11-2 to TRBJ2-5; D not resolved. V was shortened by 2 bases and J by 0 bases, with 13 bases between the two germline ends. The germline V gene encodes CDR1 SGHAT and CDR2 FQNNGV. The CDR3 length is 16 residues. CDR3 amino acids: CASSLIFRRNQETQYF. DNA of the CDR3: TGTGCCAGCAGCTTAATTTTCCGCAGGAACCAAGAGACCCAGTACTTC.

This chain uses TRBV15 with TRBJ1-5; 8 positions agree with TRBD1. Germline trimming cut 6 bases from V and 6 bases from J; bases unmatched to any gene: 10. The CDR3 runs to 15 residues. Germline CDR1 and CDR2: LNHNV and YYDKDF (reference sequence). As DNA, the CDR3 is TGTGCCACCAGTACAGGACAGGGTTACTCTCAGCCCCAGCATTTT. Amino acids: CATSTGQGYSQPQHF.

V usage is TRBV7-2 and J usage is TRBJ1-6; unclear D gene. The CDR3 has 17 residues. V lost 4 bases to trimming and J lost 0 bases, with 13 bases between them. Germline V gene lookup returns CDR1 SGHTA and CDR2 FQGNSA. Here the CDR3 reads CASSWRETSSYNSPLHF. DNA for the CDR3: TGTGCCAGCAGCTGGCGGGAGACTAGCTCCTATAATTCACCCCTCCACTTT.

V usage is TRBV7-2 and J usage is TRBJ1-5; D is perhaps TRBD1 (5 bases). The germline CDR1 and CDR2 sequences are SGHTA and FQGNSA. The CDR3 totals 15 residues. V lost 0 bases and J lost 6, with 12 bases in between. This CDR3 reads CASSLAGQGGQPQHF. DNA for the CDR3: TGTGCCAGCAGCTTAGCCGGGCAGGGAGGTCAGCCCCAGCATTTT.

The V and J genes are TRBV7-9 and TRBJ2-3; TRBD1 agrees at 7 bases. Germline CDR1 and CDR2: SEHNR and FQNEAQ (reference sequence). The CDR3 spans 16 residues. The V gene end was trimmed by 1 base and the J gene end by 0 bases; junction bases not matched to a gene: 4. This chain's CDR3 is CASSLEGGSSTDTQYF. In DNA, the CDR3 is TGTGCCAGCAGCTTAGAAGGGGGCTCTAGCACAGATACGCAGTATTTT.

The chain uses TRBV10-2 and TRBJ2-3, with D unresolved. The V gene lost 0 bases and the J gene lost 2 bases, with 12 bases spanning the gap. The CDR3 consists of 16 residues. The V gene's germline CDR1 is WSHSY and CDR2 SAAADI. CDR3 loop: CASSESEQTYTDTQYF. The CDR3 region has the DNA TGCGCCAGCAGTGAGTCGGAACAGACCTACACAGATACGCAGTATTTT.

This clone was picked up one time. The DNA for the CDR3 is TGTGCCAGCAGCCAAGATCCCCAAACAGATACGCAGTATTTT. This sequence encodes CASSQDPQTDTQYF. This chain joins TRBV3-1 (or the pseudogene TRBV3-2) and TRBJ2-3, with no clear D. CDR1 LGHDT and CDR2 YNNKEL come from the germline V gene (reference sequence). This CDR3 contains 14 residues. Trimming pared 0 bases from V and 3 bases from J, leaving 7 bases between.

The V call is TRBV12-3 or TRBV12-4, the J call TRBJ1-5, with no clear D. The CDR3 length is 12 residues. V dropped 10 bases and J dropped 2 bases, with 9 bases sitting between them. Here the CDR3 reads CATSRGNQPQHF. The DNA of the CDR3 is TGTGCCACCTCGCGGGGCAATCAGCCCCAGCATTTT.

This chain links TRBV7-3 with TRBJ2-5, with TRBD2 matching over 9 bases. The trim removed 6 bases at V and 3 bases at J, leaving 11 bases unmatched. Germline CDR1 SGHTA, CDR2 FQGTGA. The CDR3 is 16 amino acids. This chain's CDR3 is CASSRIAGAGKETQYF. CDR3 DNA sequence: TGTGCCAGCAGTCGGATAGCGGGGGCCGGAAAAGAGACCCAGTACTTC.

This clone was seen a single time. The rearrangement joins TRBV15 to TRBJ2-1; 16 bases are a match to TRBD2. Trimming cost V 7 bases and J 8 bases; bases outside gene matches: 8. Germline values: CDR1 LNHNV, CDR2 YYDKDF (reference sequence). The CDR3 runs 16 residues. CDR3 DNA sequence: TGTGCCACCAACATGGGGACTAGCGGGGGGGCGGATGAGCAGTTCTTC. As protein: CATNMGTSGGADEQFF. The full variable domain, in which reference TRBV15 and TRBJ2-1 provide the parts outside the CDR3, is DAMVIQNPRYQVTQFGKPVTLSCSQTLNHNVMYWYQQKSSQAPKLLFHYYDKDFNNEADTPDNFQSRRPNTSFCFLDIRSPGLGDTAMYLCATNMGTSGGADEQFFGPGTRLTVL.

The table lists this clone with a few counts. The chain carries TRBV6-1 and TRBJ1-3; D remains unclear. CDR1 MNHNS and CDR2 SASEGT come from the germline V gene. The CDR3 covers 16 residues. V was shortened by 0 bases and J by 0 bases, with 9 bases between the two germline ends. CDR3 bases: TGTGCCAGCAGTGAAGCCAGCGGACTCTCTGGAAACACCATATATTTT. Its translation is CASSEASGLSGNTIYF.

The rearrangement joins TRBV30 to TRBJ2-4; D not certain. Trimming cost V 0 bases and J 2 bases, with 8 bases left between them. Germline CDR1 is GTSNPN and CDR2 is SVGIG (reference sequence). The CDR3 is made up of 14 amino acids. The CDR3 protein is CAWSVRYTKNIQYF. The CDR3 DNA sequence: TGTGCCTGGAGTGTTCGGTATACCAAAAACATTCAGTACTTC.

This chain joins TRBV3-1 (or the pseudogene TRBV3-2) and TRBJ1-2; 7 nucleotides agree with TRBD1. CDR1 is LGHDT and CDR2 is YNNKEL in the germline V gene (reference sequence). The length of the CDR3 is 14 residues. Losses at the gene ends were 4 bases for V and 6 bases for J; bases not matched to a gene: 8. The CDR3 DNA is TGTGCCAGCAGCCCTCGGAGGGGGCGGCATGGCTACACCTTC. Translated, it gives CASSPRRGRHGYTF.

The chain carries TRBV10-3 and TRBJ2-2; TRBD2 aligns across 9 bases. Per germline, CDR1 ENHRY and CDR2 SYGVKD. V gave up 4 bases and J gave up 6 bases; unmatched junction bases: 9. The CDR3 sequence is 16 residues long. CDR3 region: CAISARERGAAGELFF. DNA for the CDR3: TGTGCCATCAGTGCGAGAGAGCGGGGGGCGGCCGGGGAGCTGTTTTTT.

The CDR3, as DNA: TGCGCCAGCAGCCAAGCCGGGACAGGGACTGGGGCCAACGTCCTGACTTTC. Amino acids: CASSQAGTGTGANVLTF. The chain joins TRBV4-3 to TRBJ2-6, with 9 bases that match TRBD1. The CDR3 contains 17 residues. V was pared by 1 base and J by 2 bases, with 3 bases of the junction left unmatched. Germline V gene data show CDR1 as LGHNA and CDR2 as YSLEER.

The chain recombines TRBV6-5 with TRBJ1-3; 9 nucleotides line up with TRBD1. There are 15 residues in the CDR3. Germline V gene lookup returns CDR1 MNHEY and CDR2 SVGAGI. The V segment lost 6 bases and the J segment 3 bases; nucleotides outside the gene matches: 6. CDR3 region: CASSLGQGGGNTIYF. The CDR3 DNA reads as TGTGCCAGCAGCCTGGGACAGGGTGGTGGAAACACCATATATTTT.

The CDR3 nucleotides are TGTGCCAGCTCGTGGGGGGGCCGGTACGAGCAGTACTTC. Its protein is CASSWGGRYEQYF. The V and J genes are TRBV28 and TRBJ2-7; possible D gene TRBD2, 7 bases. Deletions cut 8 bases from V and 4 bases from J, with 15 bases between. Germline values: CDR1 MDHEN, CDR2 SYDVKM. This CDR3 comprises 13 residues.

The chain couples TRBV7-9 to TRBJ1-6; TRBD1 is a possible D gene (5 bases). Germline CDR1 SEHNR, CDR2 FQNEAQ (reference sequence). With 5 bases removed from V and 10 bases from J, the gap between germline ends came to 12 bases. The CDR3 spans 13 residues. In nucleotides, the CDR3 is TGTGCCAGCAGCCCCCAGGGCTTGTCACCCCTCCACTTT. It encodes CASSPQGLSPLHF.

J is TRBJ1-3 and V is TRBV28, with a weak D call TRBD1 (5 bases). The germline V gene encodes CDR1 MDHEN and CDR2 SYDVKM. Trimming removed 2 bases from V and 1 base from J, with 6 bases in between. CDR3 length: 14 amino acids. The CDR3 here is CASSLRGSGNTIYF. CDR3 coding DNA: TGTGCCAGCAGTTTACGGGGGTCTGGAAACACCATATATTTT.

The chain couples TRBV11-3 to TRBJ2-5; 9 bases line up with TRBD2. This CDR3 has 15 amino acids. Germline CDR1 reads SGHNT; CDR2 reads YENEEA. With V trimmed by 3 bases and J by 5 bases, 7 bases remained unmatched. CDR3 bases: TGTGCCAGCAGCTTCTCTAGCGGGGAATCGGAGACCCAGTACTTC. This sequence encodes CASSFSSGESETQYF.

CDR3 coding DNA: TGTGCCAGCAGTTACTCGAGCGGGGAAGGGGCTTTCTTT. Residues: CASSYSSGEGAFF. J is TRBJ1-1 and V is TRBV6-5; no firm D call. The CDR3 runs 13 residues. V dropped 0 bases and J dropped 11 bases, with 13 bases sitting between them. CDR1 MNHEY and CDR2 SVGAGI come from the germline V gene.

This chain's CDR3 is CASSYYRTTNSPLHF. The DNA of the CDR3 is TGTGCCAGCAGTTACTACAGGACTACTAATTCACCCCTCCACTTT. The chain carries TRBV6-5 and TRBJ1-6; maybe TRBD1 (5 bases). This CDR3 contains 15 residues. Trimming cost V 1 base and J 6 bases, with 10 bases left between them. Germline values: CDR1 MNHEY, CDR2 SVGAGI.

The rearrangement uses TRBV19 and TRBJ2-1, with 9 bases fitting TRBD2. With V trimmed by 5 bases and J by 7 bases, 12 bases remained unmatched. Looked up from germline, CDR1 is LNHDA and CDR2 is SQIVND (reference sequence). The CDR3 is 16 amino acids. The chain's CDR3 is CASSSPQRGVRNEQFF. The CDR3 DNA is TGTGCCAGTAGTTCCCCACAGCGGGGGGTAAGGAATGAGCAGTTCTTC.

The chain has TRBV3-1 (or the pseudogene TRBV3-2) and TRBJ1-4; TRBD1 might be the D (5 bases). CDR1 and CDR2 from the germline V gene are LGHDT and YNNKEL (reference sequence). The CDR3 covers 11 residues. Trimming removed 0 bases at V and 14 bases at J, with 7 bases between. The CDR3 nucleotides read TGTGCCAGCAGCCAAGATCGGGGGCTGTTTTTT. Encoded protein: CASSQDRGLFF.